The next 21 T cell receptor beta chains were all read from a single sample in a study of CD8+CD57+ T cells in acquired aplastic anemia. Patients chosen for sequencing had shown CD8+CD57+ cell expansion by flow cytometry. CDR3 and TCR beta VDJ profiling relied on genomic DNA as the template. Each CDR3 protein gets one entry after TCRdb re-called the reads with MiXCR. The sample records around 150,000 distinct CDR3 sequences, about two thirds being singletons. Sequencing was carried out using sorted CD4+, CD8+, or CD8+CD57+ T cells (not recorded which) from PBMCs. Receptor source: a human donor with aplastic anemia.

This clonotype was seen once. The rearrangement uses TRBV7-6 and TRBJ2-1; D gene unclear. V was pared by 5 bases and J by 8 bases, with 10 bases between. There are 12 residues in the CDR3. CDR1 and CDR2 from the germline V gene are SGHVS and FNYEAQ. The CDR3 protein is CASSQSRYEQFF. The CDR3 DNA reads TGTGCCAGCAGCCAGAGTCGCTATGAGCAGTTCTTC.

V gene TRBV2 combines with J gene TRBJ2-7, with a weak D call TRBD2 (5 bases). Looked up from germline, CDR1 is SNHLY and CDR2 is FYNNEI. V lost 6 bases and J 2 bases, leaving 11 bases between the germline ends. The CDR3 runs to 13 residues. The chain's CDR3 is CASSVRGPYEQYF. In nucleotides, the CDR3 is TGTGCCAGCAGCGTACGGGGTCCCTACGAGCAGTACTTC.

This clonotype was picked up a small number of times. Sequence at one end of the junction differs from germline and may be a read error. This rearrangement joins TRBV7-9 to TRBJ1-1; the D gene is possibly TRBD1 (5 bases). There are 11 residues in the CDR3. Germline V gene lookup returns CDR1 SEHNR and CDR2 FQNEAQ (reference sequence). CDR3 amino acids: CASSLGYQGIF. CDR3 nucleotides: TGTGCCAGCAGCTTGGGGTATCAGGGTATCTTT. Complete variable domain (other parts from reference TRBV7-9 and TRBJ1-1): DTGVSQNPRHKITKRGQNVTFRCDPISEHNRLYWYRQTLGQGPEFLTYFQNEAQLEKSRLLSDRFSAERPKGSFSTLEIQRTEQGDSAMYLCASSLGYQGIFGQGTRLTVV.

Regarding this clonotype: The conserved closing phenylalanine or tryptophan is absent in this CDR3, likely reflecting a read error. This chain joins TRBV6-4 and TRBJ1-1; 7 bases agree with TRBD1. This CDR3 spans 13 amino acids. Trimming cost V 10 bases and J 3 bases; bases outside gene matches: 8. Germline V gene data show CDR1 as MRHNA and CDR2 as SNTAGT. The CDR3 bases are TGTGCCAACAGCGACAGGGACGACACTGAAGCTTTCTCT. This encodes CANSDRDDTEAFS.

The chain has TRBV29-1 and TRBJ2-7; D remains unclear. CDR1 SQVTM and CDR2 ANQGSEA come from the germline V gene. Trimming took off 1 base at V and 1 base at J, with 20 bases between the two ends. The CDR3 runs to 17 residues. The CDR3 coding sequence is TGCAGCGTTGAAGGTCCCCTGTCGGCACGGCCTTCCTACGAGCAGTACTTC. It codes for CSVEGPLSARPSYEQYF.

CDR3 sequence reads: CASSFGTGLAGGVTDTQYF. The DNA of the CDR3 is TGTGCCAGCAGCTTCGGGACAGGGTTAGCGGGAGGAGTAACAGATACGCAGTATTTT. The chain employs TRBV7-8 and TRBJ2-3, with a possible D match to TRBD2 (10 bases). Germline V gene sequence: CDR1 SGHVS, CDR2 FQNEAQ. With 3 bases removed from V and 3 bases from J, the gap between germline ends came to 25 bases. This CDR3 has 19 amino acids. The variable domain in full, completed from reference TRBV7-8 and TRBJ2-3, reads GAGVSQSPRYKVAKRGQDVALRCDPISGHVSLFWYQQALGQGPEFLTYFQNEAQLDKSGLPSDRFFAERPEGSVSTLKIQRTQQEDSAVYLCASSFGTGLAGGVTDTQYFGPGTRLTVL.

This clonotype has at least ten counts. The rearrangement links TRBV6-1 to TRBJ2-1; D perhaps matches TRBD1 (6 bases). CDR3 length: 15 amino acids. V lost 1 base to trimming and J lost 3 bases, with 10 bases between them. Germline lookup yields CDR1 MNHNS and CDR2 SASEGT. CDR3 coding DNA: TGTGCCAGCAGTGAAGGGGCAGGGGACTACAATGAGCAGTTCTTC. As protein: CASSEGAGDYNEQFF.

J is TRBJ2-7 and V is TRBV7-2; the D gene is possibly TRBD1 (6 bases). Trimming took 6 bases from V and 2 from J, leaving 17 bases between them. The CDR3 runs to 15 residues. Germline V lookup: CDR1 SGHTA, CDR2 FQGNSA. This CDR3 is CASSARGGVPYEQYF. The DNA of the CDR3 is TGTGCCAGCAGTGCCAGGGGCGGCGTGCCCTACGAGCAGTACTTC.

The rearrangement links TRBV4-1 to TRBJ2-2; tentative D call: TRBD1 (5 bases). The CDR3 runs 17 residues. V lost 1 base and J lost 4, with 16 bases in between. CDR1 MGHRA and CDR2 YSYEKL come from the germline V gene. The CDR3 DNA is TGCGCCAGCAGCCAAGCCAATATGGGGCTCAGCACCGGGGAGCTGTTTTTT. Protein sequence: CASSQANMGLSTGELFF.

The rearrangement uses TRBV9 and TRBJ2-7; D is unclear. The CDR3 sequence is 15 residues long. Germline loops: CDR1 SGDLS, CDR2 YYNGEE. Trimming removed 0 bases from V and 0 bases from J, with 10 bases in between. The CDR3 bases are TGTGCCAGCAGCGTAGGCGAAAAAAGCTCCTACGAGCAGTACTTC. It translates to CASSVGEKSSYEQYF.

Comment on this clonotype: One end of the junction varies from germline; a read error may be responsible. This CDR3 reads CAISQGQPYEQYF. CDR3 sequence (DNA): TGTGCCATCAGCCAGGGACAGCCCTACGAGCAGTACTTC. The chain is built from TRBV7-8 and TRBJ2-7; TRBD1 matches at 7 bases. Germline-derived CDR1 and CDR2 are SGHVS and FQNEAQ. The CDR3 has 13 amino acids. The full variable domain, with the rest looked up from reference TRBV7-8 and TRBJ2-7, is GAGVSQSPRYKVAKRGQDVALRCDPISGHVSLFWYQQALGQGPEFLTYFQNEAQLDKSGLPSDRFFAERPEGSVSTLKIQRTQQEDSAVYLCAISQGQPYEQYFGPGTRLTVT.

The gene calls are TRBV2 and TRBJ1-2; 7 nucleotides align to TRBD1. Germline V lookup: CDR1 SNHLY, CDR2 FYNNEI. The CDR3 extends over 12 amino acids. V shed 8 bases, J shed 3 bases, and the junction held 3 bases outside the gene matches. The CDR3 protein is CASQGQYYGYTF. The DNA for the CDR3 is TGTGCCAGCCAGGGACAGTACTATGGCTACACCTTC. Full variable domain (remainder filled in from reference TRBV2 and TRBJ1-2): EPEVTQTPSHQVTQMGQEVILRCVPISNHLYFYWYRQILGQKVEFLVSFYNNEISEKSEIFDDQFSVERPDGSNFTLKIRSTKLEDSAMYFCASQGQYYGYTFGSGTRLTVV.

The chain couples TRBV15 to TRBJ2-7; D tentatively fits TRBD1 or TRBD2 (6 bases each). V was clipped by 3 bases and J by 2 bases, with 17 bases between them. Per the germline V gene, CDR1 is LNHNV and CDR2 is YYDKDF (reference sequence). This CDR3 has 16 residues. The CDR3 nucleotides read TGTGCCACCAGCAGGAATGGGGGCGGGAACGCCTACGAGCAGTACTTC. Protein: CATSRNGGGNAYEQYF.

This clonotype occurred many times. The genes are TRBV4-3 and TRBJ2-3, with 7 nucleotides matching TRBD1. In germline, CDR1 is LGHNA, CDR2 YSLEER. The CDR3 is made up of 15 amino acids. V trimming: 4 bases; J trimming: 0 bases; junction bases outside the gene matches: 4. The CDR3 bases are TGCGCCAGCAGCCCCCGGACAGGCAGCACAGATACGCAGTATTTT. Its protein is CASSPRTGSTDTQYF.

This chain connects TRBV5-1 to TRBJ2-3; 10 bases fit TRBD1. The CDR3 contains 16 residues. Germline CDR1 SGHRS, CDR2 YFSETQ. V trimming: 4 bases; J trimming: 5 bases; junction bases outside the gene matches: 10. The DNA of the CDR3 is TGCGCCAGCAGCCTGGGTGGGACAGGGGTAGGAGATACGCAGTATTTT. Amino acid sequence: CASSLGGTGVGDTQYF.

Note on this clonotype: At one of its ends the junction is not consistent with the germline gene, which may arise from a read error. The chain uses TRBV20-1 and TRBJ2-7; TRBD2 aligns across 11 bases. Germline loops: CDR1 DFQATT, CDR2 SNEGSKA (reference sequence). This CDR3 has 13 amino acids. CDR3: CGARLAGLYEQYF. CDR3 nucleotide sequence: TGCGGTGCTAGACTAGCGGGGTTATACGAGCAGTACTTC.

The V gene is TRBV20-1, the J gene TRBJ2-3; no clear D gene. The CDR3 totals 16 residues. V was pared by 6 bases and J by 1 base, with 20 bases between. Germline CDR1 DFQATT, CDR2 SNEGSKA (reference sequence). The CDR3 sequence is CSAEKGKWPGTDTQYF. CDR3 nucleotides: TGCAGTGCCGAGAAGGGAAAGTGGCCCGGCACAGATACGCAGTATTTT.

J is TRBJ2-7 and V is TRBV5-1; TRBD1 agrees at 8 bases. The junction had 7 bases not matched to a gene; V was cut back by 4 bases and J by 1 base. The CDR3 length is 15 residues. Germline values: CDR1 SGHRS, CDR2 YFSETQ. The CDR3 is CASSRGGTGSYEQYF. For the CDR3, the DNA is TGCGCCAGCAGCAGAGGGGGGACAGGATCCTACGAGCAGTACTTC.

V and J are TRBV20-1 and TRBJ2-7, with D unresolved. The CDR3 extends over 13 amino acids. CDR1 is DFQATT, CDR2 SNEGSKA, per germline (reference sequence). The V end lost 0 bases, the J end lost 3 bases, and 9 bases lay between the germline ends. The CDR3 DNA follows: TGCAGTGCTAGAGATGGCAGGATCTACGAGCAGTACTTC. This sequence encodes CSARDGRIYEQYF.

The chain employs TRBV14 and TRBJ2-7; tentative D call: TRBD2 (5 bases). Deletions cut 1 base from V and 4 bases from J, with 11 bases between. CDR3 length equals 14 residues. The germline V gene encodes CDR1 SGHDN and CDR2 FVKESK. DNA of the CDR3: TGTGCCAGCAGCCAAGGGGGAGCAGCTTACGAGCAGTACTTC. Translation gives CASSQGGAAYEQYF.

In this sample, this clonotype turned up once. The rearrangement joins TRBV5-1 to TRBJ2-1, with D possibly matching TRBD2 (8 bases). Trimming took off 5 bases at V and 5 bases at J, with 17 bases between the two ends. The CDR3 is made up of 15 amino acids. Germline CDR1 reads SGHRS; CDR2 reads YFSETQ. CDR3 in DNA: TGCGCCAGCAGTCGAGGCGGGGGGACAGACAATGAGCAGTTCTTC. Translation: CASSRGGGTDNEQFF.